This record looks at one T cell receptor beta chain sequence and its context. Other DNA sequences in this sample translate to the same CDR3. Germline V gene lookup returns CDR1 SNHLY and CDR2 FYNNEI. CDR3 length: 14 amino acids. V lost 4 bases and J lost 8, with 14 bases in between. This sample is drawn from a study of shared clonotypes between healthy human individuals. The protocol was immunoSEQ multiplex PCR, while the TCRdb copy is restricted to in-frame clones and leaves out a portion. The sample consists of about 1.1 million clones, around three quarters of them appearing once. The receptor comes from a man aged 18 to 29 in good health. Some clones in this sample may be carry-over from other donors' samples. V usage is TRBV2 and J usage is TRBJ1-4; possibly TRBD1 for D (5 bases). Material for sequencing was memory CD4+ T cells from PBMCs. Subset specified: CD45RA-negative fraction. The CDR3 region is CASSVGQGREKLFF. DNA of the CDR3: TGTGCCAGCAGTGTTGGTCAGGGCCGGGAAAAACTGTTTTTT. The whole variable domain, filled in from reference TRBV2 and TRBJ1-4, reads EPEVTQTPSHQVTQMGQEVILRCVPISNHLYFYWYRQILGQKVEFLVSFYNNEISEKSEIFDDQFSVERPDGSNFTLKIRSTKLEDSAMYFCASSVGQGREKLFFGSGTQLSVL.